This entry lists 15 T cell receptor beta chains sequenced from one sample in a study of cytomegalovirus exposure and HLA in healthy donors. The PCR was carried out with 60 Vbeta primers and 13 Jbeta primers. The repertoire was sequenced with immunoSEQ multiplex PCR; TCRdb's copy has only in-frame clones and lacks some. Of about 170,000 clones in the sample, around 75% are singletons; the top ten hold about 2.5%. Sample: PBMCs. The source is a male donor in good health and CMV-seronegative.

In DNA, the CDR3 is TGTGCCAGCAGCCGATCGGGACTAAAGGAATACGAGCAGTACTTC. This sequence encodes CASSRSGLKEYEQYF. The V call is TRBV14, the J call TRBJ2-7; 7 bases are shared with TRBD2. The junction had 10 bases not matched to a gene; V was cut back by 4 bases and J by 4 bases. CDR1 is SGHDN, CDR2 FVKESK, per germline. The CDR3 loop spans 15 amino acids.

CDR3 sequence (DNA): TGTGCCAGCAAGAAAAGCGGGGGGGCGTGGGTTATGAACACTGAAGCTTTCTTT. Its protein is CASKKSGGAWVMNTEAFF. V usage is TRBV7-9 and J usage is TRBJ1-1; D may be TRBD1 (6 bases). The V gene's germline CDR1 is SEHNR and CDR2 FQNEAQ (reference sequence). Trimming cost V 7 bases and J 0 bases, with 24 bases left between them. The CDR3 totals 18 residues. The variable domain in full, completed from reference TRBV7-9 and TRBJ1-1, reads DTGVSQNPRHKITKRGQNVTFRCDPISEHNRLYWYRQTLGQGPEFLTYFQNEAQLEKSRLLSDRFSAERPKGSFSTLEIQRTEQGDSAMYLCASKKSGGAWVMNTEAFFGQGTRLTVV.

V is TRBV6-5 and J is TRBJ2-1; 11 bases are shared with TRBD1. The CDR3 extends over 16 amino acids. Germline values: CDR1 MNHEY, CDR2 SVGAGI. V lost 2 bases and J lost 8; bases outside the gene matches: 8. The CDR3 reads CASSYRGQGAWDEQFF. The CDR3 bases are TGTGCCAGCAGTTACCGTGGACAGGGGGCTTGGGATGAGCAGTTCTTC.

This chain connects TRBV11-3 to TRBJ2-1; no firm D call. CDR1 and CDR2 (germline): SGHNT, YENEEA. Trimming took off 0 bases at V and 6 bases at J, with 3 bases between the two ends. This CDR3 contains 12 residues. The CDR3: CASSLDGNEQFF. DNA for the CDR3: TGTGCCAGCAGCTTAGACGGCAATGAGCAGTTCTTC.

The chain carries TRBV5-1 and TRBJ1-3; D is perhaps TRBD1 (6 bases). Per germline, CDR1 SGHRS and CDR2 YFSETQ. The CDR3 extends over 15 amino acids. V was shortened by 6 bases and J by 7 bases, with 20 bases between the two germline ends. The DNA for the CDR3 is TGCGCCAGCACTCCGGGACACTCGGCCGCGAACACCATATATTTT. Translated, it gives CASTPGHSAANTIYF.

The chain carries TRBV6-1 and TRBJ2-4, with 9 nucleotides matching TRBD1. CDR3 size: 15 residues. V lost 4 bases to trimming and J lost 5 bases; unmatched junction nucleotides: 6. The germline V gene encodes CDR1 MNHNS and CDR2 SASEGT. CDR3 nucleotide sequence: TGTGCCAGCAGTGCGCGAAGGACAGGGGAAAACATTCAGTACTTC. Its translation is CASSARRTGENIQYF.

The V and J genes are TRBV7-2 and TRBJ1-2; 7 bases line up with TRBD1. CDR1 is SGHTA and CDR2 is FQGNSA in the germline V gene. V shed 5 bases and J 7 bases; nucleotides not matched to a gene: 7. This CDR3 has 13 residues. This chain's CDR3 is CASSIQGRGGYTF. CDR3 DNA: TGTGCCAGCAGCATACAGGGGCGGGGTGGCTACACCTTC.

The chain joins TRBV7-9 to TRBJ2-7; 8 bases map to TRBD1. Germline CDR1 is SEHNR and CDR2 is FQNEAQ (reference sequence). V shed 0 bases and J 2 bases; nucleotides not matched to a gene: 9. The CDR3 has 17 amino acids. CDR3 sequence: CASSLAKSGTGPYEQYF. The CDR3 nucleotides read TGTGCCAGCAGCTTAGCGAAATCCGGGACAGGACCCTACGAGCAGTACTTC.

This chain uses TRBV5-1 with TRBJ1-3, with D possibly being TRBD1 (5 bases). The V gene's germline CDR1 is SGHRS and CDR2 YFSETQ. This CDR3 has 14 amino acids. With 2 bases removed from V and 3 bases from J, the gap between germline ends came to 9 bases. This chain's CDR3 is CASSFGGIGNTIYF. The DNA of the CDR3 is TGCGCCAGCAGCTTCGGGGGAATTGGAAACACCATATATTTT.

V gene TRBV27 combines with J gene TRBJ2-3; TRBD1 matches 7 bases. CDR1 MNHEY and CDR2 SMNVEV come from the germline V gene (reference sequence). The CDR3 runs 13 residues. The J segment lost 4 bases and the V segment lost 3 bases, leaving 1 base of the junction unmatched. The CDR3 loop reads CASSFQGADTQYF. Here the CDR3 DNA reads TGTGCCAGCAGTTTTCAGGGGGCAGATACGCAGTATTTT.

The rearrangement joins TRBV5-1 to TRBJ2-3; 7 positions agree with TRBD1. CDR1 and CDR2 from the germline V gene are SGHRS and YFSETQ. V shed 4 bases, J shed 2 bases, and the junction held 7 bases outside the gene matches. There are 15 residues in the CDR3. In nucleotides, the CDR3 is TGCGCCAGCAGCCCGGACAGGCTTACCACAGATACGCAGTATTTT. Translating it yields CASSPDRLTTDTQYF. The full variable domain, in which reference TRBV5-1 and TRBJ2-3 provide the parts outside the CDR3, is KAGVTQTPRYLIKTRGQQVTLSCSPISGHRSVSWYQQTPGQGLQFLFEYFSETQRNKGNFPGRFSGRQFSNSRSEMNVSTLELGDSALYLCASSPDRLTTDTQYFGPGTRLTVL.

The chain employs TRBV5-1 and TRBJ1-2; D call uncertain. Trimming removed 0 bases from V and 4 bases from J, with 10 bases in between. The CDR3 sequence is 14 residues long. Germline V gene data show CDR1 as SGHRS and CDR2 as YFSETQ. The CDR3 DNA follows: TGCGCCAGCAGCTTGGACAGACCGAGCTATGGCTACACCTTC. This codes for CASSLDRPSYGYTF.

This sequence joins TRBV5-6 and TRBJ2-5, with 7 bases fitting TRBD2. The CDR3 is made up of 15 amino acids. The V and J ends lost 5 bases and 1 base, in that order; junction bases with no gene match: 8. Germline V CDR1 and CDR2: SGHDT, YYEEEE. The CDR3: CASSFRVAGQETQYF. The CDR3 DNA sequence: TGTGCCAGCAGTTTTCGAGTAGCGGGCCAAGAGACCCAGTACTTC.

DNA of the CDR3: TGTGCTAGTGGTTTGGTACATGCGGGGGGCCCCAATGAGCAGTTCTTC. Translated: CASGLVHAGGPNEQFF. The V call is TRBV12-5, the J call TRBJ2-1, with 8 bases lining up with TRBD2. This CDR3 comprises 16 residues. Germline lookup yields CDR1 LGHNT and CDR2 FRNRAP. The junction had 7 bases not matched to a gene; V was cut back by 0 bases and J by 6 bases. Together with reference TRBV12-5 and TRBJ2-1, the CDR3 gives the full variable domain: DARVTQTPRHKVTEMGQEVTMRCQPILGHNTVFWYRQTMMQGLELLAYFRNRAPLDDSGMPKDRFSAEMPDATLATLKIQPSEPRDSAVYFCASGLVHAGGPNEQFFGPGTRLTVL.

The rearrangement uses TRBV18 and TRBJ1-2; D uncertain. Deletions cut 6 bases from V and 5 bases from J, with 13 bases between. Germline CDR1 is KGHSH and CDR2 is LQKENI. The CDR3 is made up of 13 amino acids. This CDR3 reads CASSGTLEYGYTF. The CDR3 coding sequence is TGTGCCAGCTCGGGCACTCTCGAATATGGCTACACCTTC.